What follows describes a single TCR beta chain. What it binds is unknown. This specimen belongs to a study of shared clonotypes between healthy human individuals. Regarding the study as a whole: Sharing of clonotypes among donors was expected to vary with sequencing depth.

Selected positively for CCR7 and CD45RO-negative, naive CD8 cells excluded terminally differentiated effector memory CD45RA+ cells. Sequencing used immunoSEQ multiplex PCR; TCRdb keeps in-frame clones, though not all of them. Among about 1,900,000 clones listed, just under 95% were seen once. Looked up from germline, CDR1 is MNHEY and CDR2 is SVGAGI. V lost 0 bases and J lost 0, with 11 bases in between. The CDR3 length is 16 residues. The sample taken for sequencing was naive CD8+ T cells sorted from blood. This chain joins TRBV6-5 and TRBJ1-1, with TRBD1 as a possible D gene (5 bases). The TCR originated in a man younger than 35 in good health. The CDR3 reads CASSYSLQDLNTEAFF. For the CDR3, the DNA is TGTGCCAGCAGTTACTCCCTACAGGACTTGAACACTGAAGCTTTCTTT.